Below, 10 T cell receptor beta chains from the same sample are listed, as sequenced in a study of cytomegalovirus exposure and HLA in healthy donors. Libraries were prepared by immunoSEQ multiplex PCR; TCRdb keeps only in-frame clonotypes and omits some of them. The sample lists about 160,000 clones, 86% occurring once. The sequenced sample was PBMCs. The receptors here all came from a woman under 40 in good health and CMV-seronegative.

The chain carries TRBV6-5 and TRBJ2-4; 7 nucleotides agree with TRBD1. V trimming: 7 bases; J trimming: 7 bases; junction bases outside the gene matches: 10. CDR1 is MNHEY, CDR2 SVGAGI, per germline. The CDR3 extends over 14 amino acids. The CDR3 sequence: CASKTRDSRNIQYF. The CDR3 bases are TGTGCCAGCAAAACAAGGGACAGTAGGAACATTCAGTACTTC.

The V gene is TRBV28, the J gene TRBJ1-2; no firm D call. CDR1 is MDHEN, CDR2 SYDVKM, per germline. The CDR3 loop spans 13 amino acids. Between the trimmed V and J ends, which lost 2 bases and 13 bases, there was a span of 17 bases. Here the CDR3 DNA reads TGTGCCAGCAGTTTACGCTATAGGACCGTCAGCACCTTC. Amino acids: CASSLRYRTVSTF.

The CDR3 DNA follows: TGTGCCAGCAGCAAGCCCGGGACGACAGGAGCTTTCTTT. As protein: CASSKPGTTGAFF. V gene TRBV6-5 combines with J gene TRBJ1-1; TRBD1 might be the D (6 bases). Germline values: CDR1 MNHEY, CDR2 SVGAGI. Trimming shortened V by 6 bases and J by 10 bases, and 18 bases separated the two germline ends. The CDR3 spans 13 residues.

The CDR3 bases are TGCAGCGTTGTTTCTGGGGAAAGCACCATATATTTT. Encoded protein: CSVVSGESTIYF. This chain joins TRBV29-1 and TRBJ1-3; D is undetermined. The CDR3 is 12 amino acids. Germline-derived CDR1 and CDR2 are SQVTM and ANQGSEA. Trimming removed 4 bases from V and 9 bases from J, with 13 bases in between.

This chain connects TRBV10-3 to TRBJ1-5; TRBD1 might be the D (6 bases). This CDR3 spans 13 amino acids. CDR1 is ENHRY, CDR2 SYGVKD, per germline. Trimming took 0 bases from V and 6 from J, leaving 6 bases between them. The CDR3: CAISESGAQPQHF. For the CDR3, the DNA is TGTGCCATCAGTGAGTCGGGGGCTCAGCCCCAGCATTTT.

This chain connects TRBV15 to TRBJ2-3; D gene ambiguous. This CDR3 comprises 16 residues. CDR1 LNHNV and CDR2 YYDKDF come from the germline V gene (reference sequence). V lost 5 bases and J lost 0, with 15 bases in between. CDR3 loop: CATSQSTPSSTDTQYF. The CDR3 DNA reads TGTGCCACCAGCCAATCAACACCTTCTAGCACAGATACGCAGTATTTT. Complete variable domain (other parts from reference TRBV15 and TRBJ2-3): DAMVIQNPRYQVTQFGKPVTLSCSQTLNHNVMYWYQQKSSQAPKLLFHYYDKDFNNEADTPDNFQSRRPNTSFCFLDIRSPGLGDTAMYLCATSQSTPSSTDTQYFGPGTRLTVL.

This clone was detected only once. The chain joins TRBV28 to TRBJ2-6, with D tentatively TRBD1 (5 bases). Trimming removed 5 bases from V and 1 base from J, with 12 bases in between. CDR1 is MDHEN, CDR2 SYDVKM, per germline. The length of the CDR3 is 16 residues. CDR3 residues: CASSQGEISGANVLTF. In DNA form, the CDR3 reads TGTGCCAGCAGTCAAGGGGAAATATCTGGGGCCAACGTCCTGACTTTC.

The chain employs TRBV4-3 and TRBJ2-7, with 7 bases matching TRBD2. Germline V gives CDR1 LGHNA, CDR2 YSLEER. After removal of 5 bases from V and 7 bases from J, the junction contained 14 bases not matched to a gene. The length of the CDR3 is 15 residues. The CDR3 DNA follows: TGCGCCAGCAGCGCCTATAGCGGGTACTACTGGGAGCAGTACTTC. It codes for CASSAYSGYYWEQYF.

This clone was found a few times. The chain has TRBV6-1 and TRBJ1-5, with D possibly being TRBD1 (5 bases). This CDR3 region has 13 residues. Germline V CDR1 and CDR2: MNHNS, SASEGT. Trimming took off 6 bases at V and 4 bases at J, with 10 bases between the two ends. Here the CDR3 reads CASRGTGNQPQHF. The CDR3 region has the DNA TGTGCCAGCAGGGGGACGGGGAATCAGCCCCAGCATTTT.

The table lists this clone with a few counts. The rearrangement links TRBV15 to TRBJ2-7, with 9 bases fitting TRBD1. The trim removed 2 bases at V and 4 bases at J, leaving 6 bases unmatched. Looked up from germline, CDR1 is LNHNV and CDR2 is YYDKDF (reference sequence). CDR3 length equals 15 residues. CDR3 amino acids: CATSRLTGGRYEQYF. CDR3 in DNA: TGTGCCACCAGCAGACTAACAGGGGGCAGGTACGAGCAGTACTTC.